These T cell receptor beta chains were read from a single sample in a study of beta chain features in type 1 diabetes. TCRdb's table, derived via immunoSEQ multiplex PCR, lists solely in-frame clones and lacks some. The repertoire holds 310,000 or so clones, with 7% to 10% as singletons. Sequences were obtained from central memory CD4+ T cells from blood. The source is a man aged 25 to 40 with type 1 diabetes. The CDR3 runs from the conserved cysteine through the conserved F or W. A D gene is named only where the DNA matches it firmly. Clone size appears in some rows only: once, few, many, or a class for an expanded clone.

TGTGCCAGCAAAGACTCTGGGGCCAACGTCCTGACTTTC | CASKDSGANVLTF | TRBJ2-6 | TRBV7-8 | NA | NA
TGTGCCAGCAAAGACTCCATTAGCACAGATACGCAGTATTTT | CASKDSISTDTQYF | TRBJ2-3 | TRBV6-1 | NA | NA
TGTGCCAGCCCCCAGGGAACTCGATCCTACGAGCAGTACTTC | CASPQGTRSYEQYF | TRBJ2-7 | TRBV27 | NA | NA
TGCGCCAGCAGTGAGAAGGTCTCGCGCGCTGAAGCTTTCTTT | CASSEKVSRAEAFF | TRBJ1-1 | TRBV10-1 | NA | few
TGTGCCAGCAGTGCCCAGGGAATGGCGGACATTCAGTACTTC | CASSAQGMADIQYF | TRBJ2-4 | TRBV2 | NA | NA
TGCGCCAGCAGCCGAGACGGAGGCTCTGGGGCCAACGTCCTGACTTTC | CASSRDGGSGANVLTF | TRBJ2-6 | TRBV5-1 | NA | NA
TGTGCCAGCAGCTTTACCTACGAGCAGTACTTC | CASSFTYEQYF | TRBJ2-7 | TRBV5-6 | NA | few
TGTGCCCCCCGAACGGCGATGTCGGGGTCTTGCGAGCAGTACTTC | CAPRTAMSGSCEQYF | TRBJ2-7 | TRBV19 | NA | few
TGCGCCAGCAGCCAGGTGACAGGGATACCGACCTACGAGCAGTACTTC | CASSQVTGIPTYEQYF | TRBJ2-7 | TRBV4-3 | TRBD1 | NA
TGTGCCAGCACCCTGGGTTCCCTGACTAACTATGGCTACACCTTC | CASTLGSLTNYGYTF | TRBJ1-2 | TRBV7-9 | NA | many
TGTGCCAGCAGCTTAGTCCCGGGCGGGGGGCTCCAAGAGACCCAGTACTTC | CASSLVPGGGLQETQYF | TRBJ2-5 | TRBV7-2 | TRBD2 | NA
TGTGCCAGCAGCGCGGGGCATTCACCCCTCCACTTT | CASSAGHSPLHF | TRBJ1-6 | TRBV6-5 | NA | few
TGTGCCAGCAGCTTGGGACTTGGGGGCTACACCTTC | CASSLGLGGYTF | TRBJ1-2 | TRBV7-8 | NA | NA
TGCGCCAGCAGCAGTCAGCCCACGAGCACAGATACGCAGTATTTT | CASSSQPTSTDTQYF | TRBJ2-3 | TRBV4-1 | NA | NA
TGTGCCAGCAGCTCACAGGGGATCTCTGGAAACACCATATATTTT | CASSSQGISGNTIYF | TRBJ1-3 | TRBV2 | TRBD1 | NA
TGTGCCAGCAGCGCAGCATCAGGGCCTTCGAACACCGGGGAGCTGTTTTTT | CASSAASGPSNTGELFF | TRBJ2-2 | TRBV9 | NA | NA
TGTGCCAGCTCACCACCCGACGTGGCAGGGGTTTACGAGCAGTACTTC | CASSPPDVAGVYEQYF | TRBJ2-7 | TRBV18 | NA | few
TGTGCCAGCAGTTACTCGAATTCGGGGGGGCCCCACGAGCAGTACTTC | CASSYSNSGGPHEQYF | TRBJ2-7 | TRBV6-6 | TRBD2 | few
TGTGCCAGCAGTTTAACGGGGGGCCGCTACGAGCAGTACTTC | CASSLTGGRYEQYF | TRBJ2-7 | TRBV28 | NA | NA
TGCGCCAGCAGCCAAGCTAATGAGCAGTTCTTC | CASSQANEQFF | TRBJ2-1 | TRBV4-3 | NA | NA
TGTGCCAGCAGCCAGGACAGGGGTTCTGAAAAACTGTTTTTT | CASSQDRGSEKLFF | TRBJ1-4 | TRBV7-9 | TRBD1 | many
TGTGCCAGCAGCTTTCTGTCTACCGATTCACCCCTCCACTTT | CASSFLSTDSPLHF | TRBJ1-6 | TRBV11-2 | NA | few
TGCGCCAGCAGCCCGGGACAGGGCCATAGCAATCAGCCCCAGCATTTT | CASSPGQGHSNQPQHF | TRBJ1-5 | TRBV5-1 | TRBD1 | NA
TGTGCCAGCAGCCCGGGACAGGTCCCCTACGAGCAGTACTTC | CASSPGQVPYEQYF | TRBJ2-7 | TRBV28 | TRBD1 | few
TGTGCCAGCAGTTCCCCGACAGGGCCGGACACCGGGGAGCTGTTTTTT | CASSSPTGPDTGELFF | TRBJ2-2 | TRBV28 | TRBD1 | few
TGCGCCAGCAGCGTAGGGACGGACCAAGAGACCCAGTACTTC | CASSVGTDQETQYF | TRBJ2-5 | TRBV5-1 | NA | NA
TGTGCCAGCAGCTTAGTACTAGCGGAGGAGACCCAGTACTTC | CASSLVLAEETQYF | TRBJ2-5 | TRBV7-2 | TRBD2 | few
TGCAGCGTTGATGGGGGAATCCAAGAGACCCAGTACTTC | CSVDGGIQETQYF | TRBJ2-5 | TRBV29-1 | NA | NA
TGTGCCATCAGTGGCGGCGGCGGGGGGGCCTCGGATACGCAGTATTTT | CAISGGGGGASDTQYF | TRBJ2-3 | TRBV10-3 | TRBD2 | NA
TGCGCCAGCAGCCCAAGGACGGGAACGAACACCGGGGAGCTGTTTTTT | CASSPRTGTNTGELFF | TRBJ2-2 | TRBV5-1 | NA | NA
TGTGCCAGCTCACTAACCGGGACAGGGGCTTTTGATGGCTACACCTTC | CASSLTGTGAFDGYTF | TRBJ1-2 | TRBV18 | TRBD1 | few
TGTGCCAGTAGTCTGGACGGATCCACCGGGGAGCTGTTTTTT | CASSLDGSTGELFF | TRBJ2-2 | TRBV19 | NA | NA
TGTGCCAGCAGCTTGGAAACAGGGGAGCAGTACTTC | CASSLETGEQYF | TRBJ2-7 | TRBV11-2 | NA | NA